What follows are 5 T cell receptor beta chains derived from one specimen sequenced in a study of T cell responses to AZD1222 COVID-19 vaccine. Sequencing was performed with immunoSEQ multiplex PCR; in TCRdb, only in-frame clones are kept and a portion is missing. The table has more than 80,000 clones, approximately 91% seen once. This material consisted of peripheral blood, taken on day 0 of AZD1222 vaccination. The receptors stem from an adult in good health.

CDR3 in amino acids: CASSPSGQGAYGYTF. In nucleotides, the CDR3 is TGTGCCAGCAGCCCCAGCGGACAGGGAGCCTATGGCTACACCTTC. The chain uses TRBV2 and TRBJ1-2; TRBD1 agrees at 8 bases. Losses at the gene ends were 6 bases for V and 4 bases for J; bases not matched to a gene: 10. Per germline, CDR1 SNHLY and CDR2 FYNNEI. The CDR3 contains 15 residues.

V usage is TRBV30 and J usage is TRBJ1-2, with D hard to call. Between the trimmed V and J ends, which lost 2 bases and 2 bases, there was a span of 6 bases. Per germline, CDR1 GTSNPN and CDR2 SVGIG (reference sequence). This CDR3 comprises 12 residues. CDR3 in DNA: TGTGCCTGGAGTAAAGGAAACTATGGCTACACCTTC. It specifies CAWSKGNYGYTF.

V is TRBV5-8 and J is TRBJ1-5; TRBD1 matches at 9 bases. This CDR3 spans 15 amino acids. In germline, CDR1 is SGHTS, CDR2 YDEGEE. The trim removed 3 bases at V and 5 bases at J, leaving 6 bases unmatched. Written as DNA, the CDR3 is TGTGCCAGCAGCTGGGTACAGGGGGCCTATCAGCCCCAGCATTTT. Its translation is CASSWVQGAYQPQHF.

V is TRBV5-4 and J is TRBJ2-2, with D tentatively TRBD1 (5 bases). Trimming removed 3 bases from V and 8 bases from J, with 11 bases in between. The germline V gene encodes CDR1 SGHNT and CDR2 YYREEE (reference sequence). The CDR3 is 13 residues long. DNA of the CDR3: TGTGCCAGCAGCTCAGACAGTATTGGGGAGCTGTTTTTT. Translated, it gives CASSSDSIGELFF. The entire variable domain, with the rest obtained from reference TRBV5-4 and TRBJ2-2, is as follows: ETGVTQSPTHLIKTRGQQVTLRCSSQSGHNTVSWYQQALGQGPQFIFQYYREEENGRGNFPPRFSGLQFPNYSSELNVNALELDDSALYLCASSSDSIGELFFGEGSRLTVL.

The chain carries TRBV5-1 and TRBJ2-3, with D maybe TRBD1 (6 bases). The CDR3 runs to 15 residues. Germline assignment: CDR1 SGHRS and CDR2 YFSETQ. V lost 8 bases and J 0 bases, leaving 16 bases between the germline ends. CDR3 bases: TGCGCCAGTCATTCCACAGGGCCTAGCACAGATACGCAGTATTTT. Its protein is CASHSTGPSTDTQYF.